This passage covers 26 T cell receptor beta chains from one sample sequenced in a study of blood T cell repertoires in COVID-19 (TCRdb year 2020). Library preparation employed the immunoSEQ multiplex PCR assay. TCRdb provides this immuneACCESS table in a form limited to in-frame rearrangements. Some clones are lacking; in checked studies, under half of them reflect an unresolved V gene, and why the rest are absent is not known. The sample includes hundreds of thousands of clones, with about 85% observed a single time. 3.5% to 4% of the sample belongs to the ten largest clones. Sequenced sample: peripheral blood. The receptors were sampled from a woman aged 18-30 years with acute or convalescent COVID-19.

The V call is TRBV6-5, the J call TRBJ1-1; D gene unclear. The V gene lost 4 bases and the J gene lost 1 base, with 13 bases spanning the gap. The CDR3 consists of 15 residues. CDR1 is MNHEY, CDR2 SVGAGI, per germline. The CDR3 DNA sequence: TGTGCCAGCAGTTTCGACTCTGAGGGGAACACTGAAGCTTTCTTT. Its protein product is CASSFDSEGNTEAFF.

This rearrangement joins TRBV11-3 to TRBJ1-3; D call uncertain. Germline loops: CDR1 SGHNT, CDR2 YENEEA. V was pared by 1 base and J by 6 bases, with 10 bases between. The CDR3 length is 14 residues. CDR3 in amino acids: CASSLALDQNTIYF. The CDR3 coding sequence is TGTGCCAGCAGCTTAGCCCTAGATCAAAACACCATATATTTT.

The chain uses TRBV7-8 and TRBJ1-4; 7 nucleotides match TRBD1. V gave up 5 bases and J gave up 2 bases; unmatched junction bases: 5. Per germline, CDR1 SGHVS and CDR2 FQNEAQ. The CDR3 is 15 residues long. In DNA form, the CDR3 reads TGTGCCAGCAGCCGAGGGACAGCTACTAATGAAAAACTGTTTTTT. Its translation: CASSRGTATNEKLFF.

The chain uses TRBV9 and TRBJ2-1, with 7 bases fitting TRBD2. Germline V gives CDR1 SGDLS, CDR2 YYNGEE. The CDR3 loop spans 13 amino acids. J was trimmed by 7 bases and V by 0 bases; bases with no gene match: 1. Here the CDR3 reads CASSVGSGNEQFF. The CDR3 DNA reads as TGTGCCAGCAGCGTAGGTAGCGGGAATGAGCAGTTCTTC.

The chain carries TRBV6-5 and TRBJ2-3, with D tentatively TRBD2 (5 bases). The CDR3 length is 13 residues. V was cut by 6 bases and J by 3 bases, with 10 bases left in between. From germline, CDR1 is MNHEY and CDR2 SVGAGI. The DNA of the CDR3 is TGTGCCAGCAGAAAACTAGGTACAGATACGCAGTATTTT. Amino acid sequence: CASRKLGTDTQYF.

This chain connects TRBV13 to TRBJ1-4, with D hard to call. V lost 5 bases and J lost 11, with 27 bases in between. The CDR3 runs 17 residues. Germline assignment: CDR1 PRHDT and CDR2 FYEKMQ (reference sequence). CDR3 region: CASSPTSRGALTGKLFF. In nucleotides, the CDR3 is TGTGCCAGCAGCCCGACAAGCCGGGGAGCCTTAACCGGGAAACTGTTTTTT.

The genes are TRBV3-1 (or the pseudogene TRBV3-2) and TRBJ2-1; D may be TRBD2 (6 bases). V gave up 7 bases and J gave up 1 base, with 11 bases separating them. This CDR3 has 14 residues. Germline-derived CDR1 and CDR2 are LGHDT and YNNKEL (reference sequence). CDR3 in DNA: TGTGCCAGCACCCCGGACTATTCCTACAATGAGCAGTTCTTC. Amino acid sequence: CASTPDYSYNEQFF.

This chain uses TRBV11-2 with TRBJ2-1; 8 nucleotides agree with TRBD1. CDR3 length: 15 amino acids. The junction had 9 bases not matched to a gene; V was cut back by 3 bases and J by 8 bases. Germline CDR1 is SGHAT and CDR2 is FQNNGV. The CDR3 DNA reads TGTGCCAGCAGCTTCCGGACAGGGAGTTCTGATGAGCAGTTCTTC. Protein sequence: CASSFRTGSSDEQFF.

The CDR3 loop is CASSLAGLASGELFF. The CDR3, as DNA: TGCGCCAGCAGCTTGGCTGGCCTAGCTAGCGGGGAGCTGTTTTTT. The genes are TRBV5-1 and TRBJ2-2; D is perhaps TRBD2 (5 bases). Trimming took off 0 bases at V and 7 bases at J, with 13 bases between the two ends. Germline values: CDR1 SGHRS, CDR2 YFSETQ. CDR3 length: 15 amino acids.

V is TRBV5-4 and J is TRBJ2-2; D remains unclear. The V gene lost 4 bases and the J gene lost 8 bases, with 9 bases spanning the gap. Germline V gene lookup returns CDR1 SGHNT and CDR2 YYREEE (reference sequence). This CDR3 region has 12 residues. The CDR3 protein is CASSLFLGELFF. CDR3 nucleotides: TGTGCCAGCAGCCTTTTTTTGGGGGAGCTGTTTTTT.

This chain uses TRBV18 with TRBJ2-2; 7 bases are a match to TRBD1. The CDR3 length is 13 residues. V gave up 2 bases and J gave up 7 bases; unmatched junction bases: 1. CDR1 and CDR2 from the germline V gene are KGHSH and LQKENI. The CDR3 DNA reads TGTGCCAGCTCACCAGGGACAGTCGGGGAGCTGTTTTTT. Protein: CASSPGTVGELFF.

The gene calls are TRBV27 and TRBJ2-4, with a weak D call TRBD1 (6 bases). Germline V gene data show CDR1 as MNHEY and CDR2 as SMNVEV (reference sequence). V was trimmed by 0 bases and J by 0 bases, leaving 12 bases between them. The CDR3 length is 17 residues. CDR3 protein: CASSLSSQGRAKNIQYF. CDR3 sequence (DNA): TGTGCCAGCAGTTTATCGTCTCAGGGGAGAGCCAAAAACATTCAGTACTTC.

The genes are TRBV6-5 and TRBJ2-1, with D possibly TRBD2 on 5 matching bases. V lost 5 bases and J 8 bases, leaving 7 bases between the germline ends. Germline CDR1 is MNHEY and CDR2 is SVGAGI. The CDR3 spans 11 residues. The CDR3 protein is CASSRGDEQFF. CDR3 DNA: TGTGCCAGCAGTCGGGGTGATGAGCAGTTCTTC.

V is TRBV7-9 and J is TRBJ2-7; 7 bases align to TRBD1. The length of the CDR3 is 13 residues. In germline, CDR1 is SEHNR, CDR2 FQNEAQ (reference sequence). V lost 8 bases to trimming and J lost 4 bases; unmatched junction nucleotides: 8. Written as DNA, the CDR3 is TGTGCCAGCGGAACCGGGACAGTGTACGAGCAGTACTTC. It yields the protein CASGTGTVYEQYF.

The rearrangement uses TRBV6-4 and TRBJ1-5, with D unresolved. The ends were cut back, 4 bases at V and 7 bases at J, with 8 bases in the middle. This CDR3 spans 12 amino acids. CDR1 and CDR2 (germline): MRHNA, SNTAGT. The CDR3 protein is CASSGHRQPQHF. The CDR3, as DNA: TGTGCCAGCAGTGGACACCGCCAGCCCCAGCATTTT.

A few counts support this clone. J is TRBJ1-1 and V is TRBV19, with no clear D. Germline V gene data show CDR1 as LNHDA and CDR2 as SQIVND (reference sequence). CDR3 length: 11 amino acids. V was clipped by 3 bases and J by 7 bases, with 6 bases between them. For the CDR3, the DNA is TGTGCCAGTAGTATGAGCGTTGAAGCTTTCTTT. Translated, it gives CASSMSVEAFF.

V and J are TRBV6-5 and TRBJ1-3; no reliable D call. Trimming stripped 7 bases from V and 0 bases from J, with 10 bases between. The CDR3 has 14 residues. Germline V CDR1 and CDR2: MNHEY, SVGAGI. This CDR3 reads CASTPLFSGNTIYF. The CDR3, as DNA: TGTGCCAGCACCCCTCTGTTCTCTGGAAACACCATATATTTT.

V usage is TRBV29-1 and J usage is TRBJ2-3, with a possible D match to TRBD1 (6 bases). The CDR3 consists of 12 residues. Germline V CDR1 and CDR2: SQVTM, ANQGSEA. The germline V and J ends were trimmed by 8 bases and 3 bases, with 12 bases remaining between them. In DNA, the CDR3 is TGCAGCTCGTGCAGGGGTACAGATACGCAGTATTTT. As protein: CSSCRGTDTQYF.

This clone has a handful of counts. Here the CDR3 reads CASSPYRDTNEKLFF. The CDR3, as DNA: TGTGCCAGCAGTCCATACAGGGATACTAATGAAAAACTGTTTTTT. The chain employs TRBV28 and TRBJ1-4; tentative D call: TRBD1 (6 bases). Trimming pared 5 bases from V and 2 bases from J, leaving 12 bases between. Germline CDR1 is MDHEN and CDR2 is SYDVKM. This CDR3 contains 15 residues.

In DNA, the CDR3 is TGTGCCACCAGTGACTCCGACCCGGGATCCTACGAGCAGTACTTC. It encodes CATSDSDPGSYEQYF. The chain combines TRBV24-1 with TRBJ2-7; a weak D match, TRBD2 (5 bases). Looked up from germline, CDR1 is KGHDR and CDR2 is SFDVKD. This CDR3 spans 15 amino acids. Trimming left V 4 bases short and J 1 base short, with 13 bases between.

This chain uses TRBV4-1 with TRBJ2-6; D unclear. The CDR3 covers 17 residues. Trimming pared 0 bases from V and 1 base from J, leaving 10 bases between. Germline loops: CDR1 MGHRA, CDR2 YSYEKL. The CDR3: CASSQDTIPSGANVLTF. For the CDR3, the DNA is TGCGCCAGCAGCCAAGATACTATCCCTTCTGGGGCCAACGTCCTGACTTTC.

The chain joins TRBV10-2 to TRBJ2-5; 8 positions match TRBD2. Trimming took 6 bases from V and 4 from J; bases not matched to a gene: 7. The CDR3 extends over 14 amino acids. CDR1 and CDR2 (germline): WSHSY, SAAADI. The CDR3: CASSGSGGVETQYF. The CDR3 DNA is TGCGCCAGCAGCGGCAGCGGGGGCGTAGAGACCCAGTACTTC.

The sample holds one count of this clone. The chain has TRBV5-1 and TRBJ1-1; maybe TRBD1 (5 bases). From germline, CDR1 is SGHRS and CDR2 YFSETQ. Trimming shortened V by 2 bases and J by 0 bases, and 11 bases separated the two germline ends. This CDR3 spans 15 amino acids. This chain's CDR3 is CASSFSAGLNTEAFF. CDR3 bases: TGCGCCAGCAGCTTCAGTGCAGGGTTGAACACTGAAGCTTTCTTT.

The CDR3 reads CASTSDLDFGTVYGYTF. In nucleotides, the CDR3 is TGTGCCAGCACATCAGATTTGGATTTCGGGACAGTCTATGGCTACACCTTC. V usage is TRBV7-9 and J usage is TRBJ1-2; 7 nucleotides match TRBD1. Per the germline V gene, CDR1 is SEHNR and CDR2 is FQNEAQ (reference sequence). CDR3 size: 17 residues. J lost 4 bases, V lost 7 bases, and 18 bases had no gene match.

The chain joins TRBV7-8 to TRBJ1-1; D is unclear. Germline V lookup: CDR1 SGHVS, CDR2 FQNEAQ. This CDR3 is 13 amino acids long. V was pared by 5 bases and J by 4 bases, with 11 bases between. The CDR3 nucleotides are TGTGCCAGCAGCCCTCTCGGGGTCACTGAAGCTTTCTTT. It specifies CASSPLGVTEAFF.

V usage is TRBV20-1 and J usage is TRBJ2-5; D gene unclear. CDR3 length: 11 residues. The ends were cut back, 5 bases at V and 4 bases at J, with 8 bases in the middle. CDR1 and CDR2 from the germline V gene are DFQATT and SNEGSKA (reference sequence). The CDR3: CSAGPLETQYF. The CDR3 DNA reads TGCAGTGCTGGGCCCCTAGAGACCCAGTACTTC.